This T cell receptor beta chain was identified in a study of breast tumors, draining lymph nodes, adjacent tissues. Samples came from axillary lymph nodes draining the breast cancer. Study results and limitations: Tumor and nontumor repertoires were significantly more similar in luminal-like than in basal-like breast cancer.

A single record per CDR3 protein comes from TCRdb applying MiXCR to the multiplex PCR reads. This sample has about 100,000 distinct CDR3 sequences, with 21% found just once. Many counts were recorded for this clonotype. What it binds is not known. This clonotype was obtained from a female donor with breast cancer. Some clones in this sample may be carry-over from other donors' samples. Sequenced sample: axillary lymph node tissue.

The CDR3 loop reads CASNPGGDTQYF. The CDR3 region has the DNA TGTGCCAGCAACCCTGGGGGAGATACGCAGTATTTT. This chain uses TRBV6-5 with TRBJ2-3; D is perhaps TRBD1 or TRBD2 (5 bases each). Trimming left V 7 bases short and J 5 bases short, with 10 bases between. CDR3 length: 12 residues. Germline-derived CDR1 and CDR2 are MNHEY and SVGAGI.